Listed here are 4 T cell receptor beta chains from one sample, sequenced in a study of T cell responses to AZD1222 COVID-19 vaccine. The data were produced by immunoSEQ multiplex PCR, yet TCRdb's version contains in-frame clones alone and is incomplete. The sample contains about 53,000 clones, approximately 84% of which appear only once. The sequences come from peripheral blood, collected on day 0 of AZD1222 vaccination. Receptor source: an adult in good health.

This clone was recorded only once. This chain joins TRBV18 and TRBJ2-3, with D perhaps matching TRBD1 (6 bases). Germline CDR1 and CDR2: KGHSH and LQKENI. Deletions cut 3 bases from V and 4 bases from J, with 20 bases between. This CDR3 contains 17 residues. The CDR3 here is CASSPRRAQGPADTQYF. The DNA for the CDR3 is TGTGCCAGCTCACCCCGCCGGGCCCAGGGGCCCGCAGATACGCAGTATTTT.

This rearrangement joins TRBV19 to TRBJ1-4; D remains unclear. The germline CDR1 and CDR2 sequences are LNHDA and SQIVND (reference sequence). Trimming left V 3 bases short and J 4 bases short, with 9 bases between. The CDR3 extends over 14 amino acids. CDR3 protein: CASSIWRINEKLFF. CDR3 coding DNA: TGTGCCAGTAGTATTTGGAGGATTAATGAAAAACTGTTTTTT.

The chain recombines TRBV6-2 or TRBV6-3 with TRBJ2-1; 12 nucleotides match TRBD1. Germline V gives CDR1 MNHEY, CDR2 SVGEGT. CDR3 length: 21 amino acids. V shed 4 bases, J shed 0 bases, and the junction held 16 bases outside the gene matches. The CDR3 sequence is CASSSPGQGAAATTSYNEQFF. CDR3 bases: TGTGCCAGCAGTTCCCCGGGACAGGGGGCAGCGGCCACAACCTCCTACAATGAGCAGTTCTTC.

CDR3 sequence reads: CASSLESGAQGTGELFF. The DNA for the CDR3 is TGCGCCAGCAGCTTGGAGTCAGGGGCGCAGGGCACCGGGGAGCTGTTTTTT. The chain employs TRBV5-1 and TRBJ2-2, with D possibly being TRBD1 (6 bases). The CDR3 is 17 amino acids. Trimming took off 0 bases at V and 4 bases at J, with 16 bases between the two ends. Germline values: CDR1 SGHRS, CDR2 YFSETQ.